Detailed here is one TCR beta chain. Assay: immunoSEQ multiplex PCR; the TCRdb copy retains only in-frame clones and omits some. Here the sample spans under 350,000 clones, 86% being singletons. This sample is drawn from a study of blood T cell repertoires in COVID-19. Study overall: T cells, B-cell-depleted T cells, or PBMCs supplied cDNA or gDNA.

The CDR3 contains 16 residues. V shed 6 bases and J 5 bases; nucleotides not matched to a gene: 8. Germline loops: CDR1 SGHTA, CDR2 FQGTGA. J is TRBJ2-5 and V is TRBV7-3, with 14 bases aligning to TRBD2. The sample comprised PBMCs or T cells enriched from blood (not recorded which). The sequence was collected from a woman in her 40s with acute COVID-19. Written as DNA, the CDR3 is TGTGCCAGCAGTTCGACTAGCGGGGGGGCGCGTGAGACCCAGTACTTC. Protein product: CASSSTSGGARETQYF.